The subject of this entry is one T cell receptor beta chain. The antigen is unknown. TCRdb's copy holds only in-frame clones and misses some; the assay was immunoSEQ multiplex PCR. The repertoire has some 2 million clones, roughly 94% of them found once; the top ten carry more than 0.1%. This record belongs to a study of shared clonotypes between healthy human individuals. CD4+ cells underwent separation, giving CD45RA+ naive and CD45RA-negative memory subsets. Overall study results and limits: In contrast to clonotypes shared by all four donors, non-shared clonotypes had lower generation probabilities. An expected dependence of interdonor clonotype sharing on sequencing depth was noted. Rarefaction gave evidence that sorted-subset sequencing remained incomplete despite large depth.

CDR3 length equals 16 residues. Germline CDR1 and CDR2: LGHNA and YSLEER. Trimming stripped 4 bases from V and 0 bases from J, with 12 bases between. V and J are TRBV4-3 and TRBJ2-2; either TRBD1 or TRBD2 may supply D (6 bases each). This receptor was obtained from a man aged 18-30 years in good health. The sample consisted of naive CD4+ T cells sorted from blood. Subset meaning: CD45RA+ positively selected. CDR3: CASSPGGGTNTGELFF. Here the CDR3 DNA reads TGCGCCAGCAGCCCAGGAGGGGGGACGAACACCGGGGAGCTGTTTTTT.